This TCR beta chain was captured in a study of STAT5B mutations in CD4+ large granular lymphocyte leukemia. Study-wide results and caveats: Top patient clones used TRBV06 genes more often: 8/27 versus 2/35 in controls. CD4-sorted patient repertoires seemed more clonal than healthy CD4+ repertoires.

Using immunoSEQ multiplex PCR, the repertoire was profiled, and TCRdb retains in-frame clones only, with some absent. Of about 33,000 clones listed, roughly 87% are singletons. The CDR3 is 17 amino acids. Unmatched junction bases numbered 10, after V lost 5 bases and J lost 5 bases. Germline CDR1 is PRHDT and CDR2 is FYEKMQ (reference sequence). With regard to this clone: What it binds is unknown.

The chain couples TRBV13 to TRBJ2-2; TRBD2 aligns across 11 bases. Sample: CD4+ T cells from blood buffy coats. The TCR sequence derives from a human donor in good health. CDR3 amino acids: CASSQFSSGRRTGELFF. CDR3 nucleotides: TGTGCCAGCAGCCAGTTCTCTAGCGGGAGGCGAACCGGGGAGCTGTTTTTT.